The rows below give T cell receptor beta chains drawn from one sample of a study of PD-L1 blockade in urothelial cancer. The assay was immunoSEQ multiplex PCR, and TCRdb's table has in-frame clones only and misses some. The sample records more than 45,000 clones, roughly 87% being singletons. Sequencing used PBMCs, obtained around atezolizumab (anti-PD-L1) treatment. All receptors come from a man in his 70s with urothelial cancer. Both conserved end residues are part of each CDR3. Fields, in order: J gene, CDR3 length, V gene, clone size, D gene, CDR3 DNA, CDR3 protein. The D gene is left open where the match is weak. Clone size, where shown, is once, few, many, or a class for clones that have expanded.

j_gene: TRBJ2-7
len: 15
v_gene: TRBV4-1
abundance: NA
d_gene: NA
CDR3nt: TGCGCCAGCAGCCAGTTAGACAGTACAATCTACGAGCAGTACTTC
CDR3aa: CASSQLDSTIYEQYF

j_gene: TRBJ2-7
len: 16
v_gene: TRBV28
abundance: once
d_gene: NA
CDR3nt: TGTGCCAGCAGTTTAGCCGGTCGGCAGGATGGGTACGAGCAGTACTTC
CDR3aa: CASSLAGRQDGYEQYF

j_gene: TRBJ2-2
len: 13
v_gene: TRBV5-6
abundance: NA
d_gene: NA
CDR3nt: TGTGCCAGCAGCGCGACCCGGGCCGGGGAGCTGTTTTTT
CDR3aa: CASSATRAGELFF

j_gene: TRBJ2-1
len: 15
v_gene: TRBV19
abundance: NA
d_gene: TRBD2
CDR3nt: TGTGCCAGTAGACCCAGCGGGAGGGCCTACAATGAGCAGTTCTTC
CDR3aa: CASRPSGRAYNEQFF

j_gene: TRBJ1-1
len: 15
v_gene: TRBV2
abundance: NA
d_gene: NA
CDR3nt: TGTGCCAGCAGTGAGGGCAGGGCTCTTAACACTGAAGCTTTCTTT
CDR3aa: CASSEGRALNTEAFF

j_gene: TRBJ2-2
len: 14
v_gene: TRBV29-1
abundance: NA
d_gene: TRBD1
CDR3nt: TGCAGCGTCACCGGGACAGGGGGTGTCGGGGAGCTGTTTTTT
CDR3aa: CSVTGTGGVGELFF

j_gene: TRBJ2-2
len: 13
v_gene: TRBV6-1
abundance: NA
d_gene: NA
CDR3nt: TGTGCCAGCAGGCGACGGGAGACGGGGGAGCTGTTTTTT
CDR3aa: CASRRRETGELFF

j_gene: TRBJ1-3
len: 14
v_gene: TRBV5-4
abundance: NA
d_gene: NA
CDR3nt: TGTGCCAGCAGCTTGGAAAGGGGAGGCAACACCATATATTTT
CDR3aa: CASSLERGGNTIYF

j_gene: TRBJ2-7
len: 14
v_gene: TRBV5-1
abundance: NA
d_gene: TRBD1
CDR3nt: TGCGCCAGCAGCACCAGACAGGGGGTCGACGAGCAGTACTTC
CDR3aa: CASSTRQGVDEQYF

j_gene: TRBJ1-3
len: 14
v_gene: TRBV6-5
abundance: few
d_gene: NA
CDR3nt: TGTGCCAGCAAAGTCGGAGACTCTGGAAACACCATATATTTT
CDR3aa: CASKVGDSGNTIYF

j_gene: TRBJ2-7
len: 15
v_gene: TRBV30
abundance: NA
d_gene: TRBD1
CDR3nt: TGTGCCTGGAGAGACAGGGGAAAAGGACTCTACGAGCAGTACTTC
CDR3aa: CAWRDRGKGLYEQYF

j_gene: TRBJ2-1
len: 14
v_gene: TRBV5-1
abundance: NA
d_gene: TRBD1
CDR3nt: TGCGCCAGCAGCTTCCAGGGGGCGGTAAATGAGCAGTTCTTC
CDR3aa: CASSFQGAVNEQFF

j_gene: TRBJ2-2
len: 14
v_gene: TRBV19
abundance: NA
d_gene: NA
CDR3nt: TGTGCCAGTAGTTCAAATAGGAACACCGGGGAGCTGTTTTTT
CDR3aa: CASSSNRNTGELFF

j_gene: TRBJ1-1
len: 13
v_gene: TRBV6-6
abundance: NA
d_gene: TRBD1
CDR3nt: TGTGCCAGCACCATACAGGGGGGCACTGAAGCTTTCTTT
CDR3aa: CASTIQGGTEAFF

j_gene: TRBJ2-3
len: 15
v_gene: TRBV7-9
abundance: few
d_gene: TRBD1
CDR3nt: TGTGCCAGCAGCCCAAGGGGACAGGGGACAGATACGCAGTATTTT
CDR3aa: CASSPRGQGTDTQYF

j_gene: TRBJ1-2
len: 13
v_gene: TRBV18
abundance: NA
d_gene: TRBD1
CDR3nt: TGTGCCAGCTCACAAGACAGGGCGGAAGGCTACACCTTC
CDR3aa: CASSQDRAEGYTF

j_gene: TRBJ1-2
len: 13
v_gene: TRBV28
abundance: NA
d_gene: TRBD1
CDR3nt: TGTGCCACCGCGGGACAGGGCTTCTATGGCTACACCTTC
CDR3aa: CATAGQGFYGYTF

j_gene: TRBJ2-1
len: 14
v_gene: TRBV19
abundance: NA
d_gene: TRBD1
CDR3nt: TGTGCCAGCGCCGGGACAGGGGGCTACAATGAGCAGTTCTTC
CDR3aa: CASAGTGGYNEQFF

j_gene: TRBJ2-5
len: 16
v_gene: TRBV19
abundance: NA
d_gene: TRBD2
CDR3nt: TGTGCCAGTAGTATTAGGACTAGCGGGAGCAAGGAGACCCAGTACTTC
CDR3aa: CASSIRTSGSKETQYF

j_gene: TRBJ2-1
len: 13
v_gene: TRBV29-1
abundance: NA
d_gene: TRBD2
CDR3nt: TGCAGCGTTGCGGGACTAAGGGTGATCTCGCAGTTCTTC
CDR3aa: CSVAGLRVISQFF

j_gene: TRBJ2-7
len: 17
v_gene: TRBV4-1
abundance: once
d_gene: TRBD2
CDR3nt: TGCGCCAGCAGCCGGGGATCATTAGCGGGAGGGAGTTACGAGCAGTACTTC
CDR3aa: CASSRGSLAGGSYEQYF

j_gene: TRBJ1-5
len: 14
v_gene: TRBV6-1
abundance: few
d_gene: TRBD1
CDR3nt: TGTGCCAGCAGGAGGACAGGGGGCAATCAGCCCCAGCATTTT
CDR3aa: CASRRTGGNQPQHF

j_gene: TRBJ2-2
len: 13
v_gene: TRBV19
abundance: few
d_gene: TRBD1
CDR3nt: TGTGCCAGTAGTTCACAGGGGATCGGGGAGCTGTTTTTT
CDR3aa: CASSSQGIGELFF

j_gene: TRBJ2-1
len: 15
v_gene: TRBV5-1
abundance: few
d_gene: TRBD1
CDR3nt: TGCGCCAGCAGCTCATGGGACAGGGTGGACAATGAGCAGTTCTTC
CDR3aa: CASSSWDRVDNEQFF

j_gene: TRBJ2-7
len: 16
v_gene: TRBV6-4
abundance: NA
d_gene: NA
CDR3nt: TGTGCCAGCAGTGGGAAATTAGCGGCGCTGTCCTACGAGCAGTACTTC
CDR3aa: CASSGKLAALSYEQYF

j_gene: TRBJ2-7
len: 14
v_gene: TRBV6-5
abundance: NA
d_gene: TRBD2
CDR3nt: TGTGCCAGCAGAAGGACTAGCGGCCTCTGGGAGCAGTACTTC
CDR3aa: CASRRTSGLWEQYF

j_gene: TRBJ2-7
len: 14
v_gene: TRBV21-1
abundance: NA
d_gene: NA
CDR3nt: TGTGCCAGCAGCAAAGCAGCACTCTCCTACGAGCAGTACTTC
CDR3aa: CASSKAALSYEQYF

j_gene: TRBJ1-1
len: 13
v_gene: TRBV7-6
abundance: NA
d_gene: NA
CDR3nt: TGTGCCAGCAGCTTTGGGAGGGGCACTGAAGCTTTCTTT
CDR3aa: CASSFGRGTEAFF

j_gene: TRBJ2-2
len: 13
v_gene: TRBV28
abundance: NA
d_gene: NA
CDR3nt: TGTGCCAGCCTACCGGGAACCACCGGGGAGCTGTTTTTT
CDR3aa: CASLPGTTGELFF

j_gene: TRBJ1-2
len: 13
v_gene: TRBV7-9
abundance: NA
d_gene: NA
CDR3nt: TGTGCCAGCAGCTTATTACAGGACTATGGCTACACCTTC
CDR3aa: CASSLLQDYGYTF

j_gene: TRBJ2-1
len: 12
v_gene: TRBV11-3
abundance: NA
d_gene: NA
CDR3nt: TGTGCCAGCAGCTACCTTGAGAGTGAGCAGTTCTTC
CDR3aa: CASSYLESEQFF

j_gene: TRBJ2-5
len: 14
v_gene: TRBV5-3
abundance: NA
d_gene: NA
CDR3nt: TGTGCCAGAAGCTTCCCGGGAGTAGGGGAGACCCAGTACTTC
CDR3aa: CARSFPGVGETQYF

j_gene: TRBJ2-7
len: 15
v_gene: TRBV6-5
abundance: NA
d_gene: NA
CDR3nt: TGTGCCAGCAGTTACTCGACTATGGGACAAGCCGAGCAGTACTTC
CDR3aa: CASSYSTMGQAEQYF

j_gene: TRBJ1-1
len: 12
v_gene: TRBV6-6
abundance: few
d_gene: TRBD1
CDR3nt: TGTGCCAGCAGTACCGACAGGGTCGAAACTTTCTTT
CDR3aa: CASSTDRVETFF

j_gene: TRBJ1-3
len: 12
v_gene: TRBV9
abundance: NA
d_gene: NA
CDR3nt: TGTGCCAGCAGCGGAGCGGGGTACACCATATATTTT
CDR3aa: CASSGAGYTIYF

j_gene: TRBJ2-1
len: 16
v_gene: TRBV2
abundance: NA
d_gene: NA
CDR3nt: TGTGCCAGCAGGGGTACTGAGATAGCGCCACACAATGAGCAGTTCTTC
CDR3aa: CASRGTEIAPHNEQFF

j_gene: TRBJ2-7
len: 14
v_gene: TRBV7-2
abundance: NA
d_gene: TRBD2
CDR3nt: TGTGCCAGCAGCCTGGGACTAGCGTTCTACGAGCAGTACTTC
CDR3aa: CASSLGLAFYEQYF

j_gene: TRBJ1-1
len: 14
v_gene: TRBV5-4
abundance: NA
d_gene: NA
CDR3nt: TGTGCCAGCAGCCCCGTGGCCGCCCGGGGTGAAGCTTTCTTT
CDR3aa: CASSPVAARGEAFF

j_gene: TRBJ2-1
len: 16
v_gene: TRBV5-6
abundance: NA
d_gene: NA
CDR3nt: TGTGCCAGCAGCTCATTTAGCGGCCCGAGAGGAAATGAGCAGTTCTTC
CDR3aa: CASSSFSGPRGNEQFF

j_gene: TRBJ2-1
len: 13
v_gene: TRBV29-1
abundance: NA
d_gene: TRBD1
CDR3nt: TGCAGCGTCGACAGGGGGGGGCTAAATGAGCAGTTCTTC
CDR3aa: CSVDRGGLNEQFF

j_gene: TRBJ2-2
len: 16
v_gene: TRBV7-2
abundance: NA
d_gene: TRBD2
CDR3nt: TGTGCCAGCAGCCCAGTCAGCGGGAGGGGCACCGGGGAGCTGTTTTTT
CDR3aa: CASSPVSGRGTGELFF

j_gene: TRBJ2-3
len: 16
v_gene: TRBV5-1
abundance: NA
d_gene: TRBD2
CDR3nt: TGCGCCAGCAGCTTCCGGCTAGCGGGAGTCACAGATACGCAGTATTTT
CDR3aa: CASSFRLAGVTDTQYF

j_gene: TRBJ1-1
len: 15
v_gene: TRBV15
abundance: NA
d_gene: TRBD1
CDR3nt: TGTGCCACCAAAGACGGGACAGGGTTGAACACTGAAGCTTTCTTT
CDR3aa: CATKDGTGLNTEAFF

j_gene: TRBJ1-2
len: 14
v_gene: TRBV2
abundance: NA
d_gene: NA
CDR3nt: TGTGCCAGCAGCCTCCGAGCAGGGGATGGTGGCTACACCTTC
CDR3aa: CASSLRAGDGGYTF

j_gene: TRBJ2-7
len: 15
v_gene: TRBV28
abundance: few
d_gene: TRBD2
CDR3nt: TGTGCCAGCAGTTTCGGGGGTAGCGGGGATTACGAGCAGTACTTC
CDR3aa: CASSFGGSGDYEQYF

j_gene: TRBJ2-1
len: 18
v_gene: TRBV29-1
abundance: NA
d_gene: TRBD2
CDR3nt: TGCAGCGTTGCGGACATATGGGCCGGGAGGGCCGGGGTCAATGAGCAGTTCTTC
CDR3aa: CSVADIWAGRAGVNEQFF

j_gene: TRBJ1-1
len: 14
v_gene: TRBV27
abundance: once
d_gene: TRBD1
CDR3nt: TGTGCCAGCAGTCGACAGGGGGGGGACACTGAAGCTTTCTTT
CDR3aa: CASSRQGGDTEAFF

j_gene: TRBJ2-3
len: 13
v_gene: TRBV5-4
abundance: NA
d_gene: NA
CDR3nt: TGTGCCAGCAGCTTGGGTTCCGTGGATACGCAGTATTTT
CDR3aa: CASSLGSVDTQYF

j_gene: TRBJ2-1
len: 13
v_gene: TRBV5-1
abundance: NA
d_gene: NA
CDR3nt: TGCGCCAGCAGCTTGGGGAGGGGAAATGAGCAGTTCTTC
CDR3aa: CASSLGRGNEQFF

j_gene: TRBJ1-1
len: 12
v_gene: TRBV13
abundance: NA
d_gene: NA
CDR3nt: TGTGCCAGCAGCTTAAGAACACCTGAAGCTTTCTTT
CDR3aa: CASSLRTPEAFF

j_gene: TRBJ2-1
len: 16
v_gene: TRBV18
abundance: NA
d_gene: NA
CDR3nt: TGTGCCAGCTCACCACCAACAGGGAGCTCCTACAATGAGCAGTTCTTC
CDR3aa: CASSPPTGSSYNEQFF

j_gene: TRBJ1-2
len: 16
v_gene: TRBV11-2
abundance: NA
d_gene: TRBD1
CDR3nt: TGTGCCAGCAGCTTAGGGACAGGGAGTCGGGACTATGGCTACACCTTC
CDR3aa: CASSLGTGSRDYGYTF

j_gene: TRBJ1-1
len: 15
v_gene: TRBV14
abundance: NA
d_gene: NA
CDR3nt: TGTGCCAGCAGCCGAGCCGGGTCCATGAACACTGAAGCTTTCTTT
CDR3aa: CASSRAGSMNTEAFF

j_gene: TRBJ2-5
len: 14
v_gene: TRBV29-1
abundance: NA
d_gene: NA
CDR3nt: TGCAGCGTTGTAGCTTTTGACTACGAAGAGACCCAGTACTTC
CDR3aa: CSVVAFDYEETQYF

j_gene: TRBJ2-2
len: 16
v_gene: TRBV2
abundance: NA
d_gene: TRBD2
CDR3nt: TGTGCCAGCAGCAGGGAGGGAGGGCCGAACACCGGGGAGCTGTTTTTT
CDR3aa: CASSREGGPNTGELFF

j_gene: TRBJ1-2
len: 14
v_gene: TRBV18
abundance: NA
d_gene: NA
CDR3nt: TGTGCCAGCTCACCGCCGGGACTCGGGTATGGCTACACCTTC
CDR3aa: CASSPPGLGYGYTF

j_gene: TRBJ2-1
len: 14
v_gene: TRBV2
abundance: NA
d_gene: TRBD1
CDR3nt: TGTGCCAGCAGGACAGGGTCCCAGTACAATGAGCAGTTCTTC
CDR3aa: CASRTGSQYNEQFF

j_gene: TRBJ2-7
len: 15
v_gene: TRBV11-2
abundance: NA
d_gene: NA
CDR3nt: TGTGCCAGCAGCTTACCAGGCAGGACTTCGAGAGAGCAGTACTTC
CDR3aa: CASSLPGRTSREQYF